This T cell receptor beta chain emerged from a study of T cell repertoires in cytomegalovirus infection (dated by TCRdb to the late 2010s). Notes on the research overall: The peptide stimulations were aimed at well-studied HLA-B-restricted epitopes as well as recently identified HLA-C-restricted CMV epitopes, whose presentation resists viral immunomodulation. The HLA type of each donor mattered for the analysis, because public TCR beta signatures pointed to carriage of CMV infection along with the matching HLA type.

The treatment or condition label corresponds to: in vitro stimulation with specific CMV peptide epitopes to enrich CMV-specific T cells. The study at large found these results: In both this cohort and an independent cohort of 350 or so donors, the cumulative frequency of public TCR beta family members distinguished carriers of CMV infection plus the relevant HLA type. The ex vivo response was dominated by HLA-C-restricted CMV-specific TCR beta clonotypes, which also provided the single most frequent clonotype in two of eight donors.

A remark on this clonotype: Its antigen target is currently unknown. Base quality data are lacking; no much larger clone is found one base away.

Sequencing instrument: Illumina HiSeq 1500. TCRdb's own reprocessing of the public reads used fastp at Q25 and MiXCR and kept productive beta chains. Rows with one shared CDR3 protein collapse into an entry with the most common genes and DNA. The sample table shows more than 250,000 distinct CDR3 sequences, and approximately 25% are seen once. In total, the top ten clones hold about an eighth of the sample. CDR1 LNHDA and CDR2 SQIVND were looked up in the germline V gene (reference sequence). V gives up 0 bases and J gives up 7 bases, and the segment between their germline ends measures 7 bases. The CDR3 runs 13 residues from the cysteine to the phenylalanine. The kept DNA is CDR3 alone, 39 bases in frame from the first base.

This TCR was sampled from a human donor in good health (CMV status not recorded). Some clones in this sample may be carry-over from other donors' samples. The chain couples TRBV19 to TRBJ2-4, with the identity of the D gene unclear. The input for sequencing was cultured PBMCs, taken from culture after CMV antigen stimulation. The CDR3 amino acid sequence is: CASSIEPGNIQYF. The nucleotide sequence reads as follows: TGTGCCAGTAGTATAGAACCCGGGAACATTCAGTACTTC.